These T cell receptor beta chains were read from a single sample in a study of low-dose radiotherapy and immunotherapy resistance in tumors. TCRdb processed the reads anew with MiXCR; each CDR3 protein has one entry. The sample yields around 65,000 distinct CDR3 sequences, about 26% seen once. The source material was PBMCs, sampled before treatment. The source is a male donor with rectosigmoid adenocarcinoma. The CDR3 runs from the conserved cysteine through the conserved F or W. D genes are given only for firm matches. Some rows mark clone size as missing; the rest say once, few, many or name a class of expanded clone.

clone_size	v_call	d_call	j_call	cdr3_nt	cdr3_aa
many	TRBV10-3	-	TRBJ2-5	TGTGCCATCAGTGATGAACCCGCTTCGGGGACCCAGTACTTC	CAISDEPASGTQYF
many	TRBV28	-	TRBJ1-6	TGTGCCAGCACCGAGGGACAATTCGGCTCACCCCTCCACTTT	CASTEGQFGSPLHF
many	TRBV20-1	TRBD2	TRBJ2-3	TGCAGTGCTAAAGAAGCGGGAGAGGGCACGCAGTATTTT	CSAKEAGEGTQYF
many	TRBV5-6	TRBD2	TRBJ2-3	TGTGCCAGCAGCTTGACTAGCGGGGGGCCTTCAGATACGCAGTATTTT	CASSLTSGGPSDTQYF
many	TRBV28	-	TRBJ1-5	TGTGCCAGCAGAAACGAGGGGCCTTTATGGCCCCAGCATTTT	CASRNEGPLWPQHF
many	TRBV27	-	TRBJ1-6	TGTGCCAGCAGCAACCGGGACGCGAGTTCCCCCCTCCACTTT	CASSNRDASSPLHF
many	TRBV14	-	TRBJ2-3	TGTGCCAGCAGCCAAGATGCCAGCGTTCGCACAGATACGCAGTATTTT	CASSQDASVRTDTQYF
-	TRBV7-6	-	TRBJ2-1	TGTGCCAGCAGCGTAACATACTACAATGAGCAGTTCTTC	CASSVTYYNEQFF
many	TRBV27	-	TRBJ1-2	TGTGCCAGCAGTTTACCGGCAGGGGATCTCTATGGCTACACCTTC	CASSLPAGDLYGYTF
many	TRBV28	-	TRBJ1-6	TGTGCCAGCAGTTTAGGCAGGGCTTCACCCCTCCACTTT	CASSLGRASPLHF
many	TRBV6-2/TRBV6-3	TRBD1	TRBJ2-7	TGTGCCAGCAGTCCAGGACAGGGTGATACCTACTCCTACGAGCAGTACTTC	CASSPGQGDTYSYEQYF
few	TRBV20-1	TRBD2	TRBJ2-7	TGCAGTGCCACCGACCCGACACTAGCGGGGGAAGAGCAGTACTTC	CSATDPTLAGEEQYF
many	TRBV6-1	-	TRBJ2-5	TGTGCCAGCAGCGCGAGTGGGGAGACCCAGTACTTC	CASSASGETQYF
large	TRBV28	-	TRBJ1-2	TGTGCCAGCAGTCCGCCGGGGAACCTCTATGGCTACACCTTC	CASSPPGNLYGYTF
-	TRBV6-5	-	TRBJ2-7	TGTGCCAGCAGGGGGCCGGGCTCCTACGAGCAGTACTTC	CASRGPGSYEQYF
many	TRBV7-2	-	TRBJ1-3	TGTGCCAGCAGGCGGGACGGCCGCTCTGGAAACACCATATATTTT	CASRRDGRSGNTIYF
many	TRBV11-2	TRBD2	TRBJ2-4	TGTGCCAGCAGCTTCGACCTCAAGGGAGGGTTGGACAAAAACATTCAGTACTTC	CASSFDLKGGLDKNIQYF
once	TRBV5-3	TRBD1	TRBJ2-6	TGTGCCAGCAGCTCTCTGACAGGGGCAAGCTCTGGGGCCAACGTCCTGACTTTC	CASSSLTGASSGANVLTF
many	TRBV21-1	-	TRBJ1-5	TGTGCCAGCACACGGGACCGGAGCAATCAGCCCCAGCATTTT	CASTRDRSNQPQHF
many	TRBV5-1	-	TRBJ1-1	TGCGCCAGCAGCTTGGGGCTGAACACTGAAGCTTTCTTT	CASSLGLNTEAFF
once	TRBV2	-	TRBJ2-7	TGTGCCAGCAGGGGCCAGGTCAATTACGAGCAGTACTTC	CASRGQVNYEQYF
few	TRBV12-3/TRBV12-4	-	TRBJ1-2	TGTGCCAGCAGTTCCCGCTCCACCCTAGGGCACTATGGCTACACCTTC	CASSSRSTLGHYGYTF
many	TRBV2	-	TRBJ1-3	TGTGCCAGCAGGAGGGACCCGAGCTCTGGAAACACCATATATTTT	CASRRDPSSGNTIYF
many	TRBV10-3	-	TRBJ1-1	TGTGCCATCAGTAAGACAGGTAGCGGGAACACTGAAGCTTTCTTT	CAISKTGSGNTEAFF
many	TRBV7-2	-	TRBJ2-3	TGTGCCAGCAGCGGCTTCCGGGCCTCCTTAGATACGCAGTATTTT	CASSGFRASLDTQYF
many	TRBV20-1	-	TRBJ2-2	TGCAGTGCTAGAGATAAGAGGGGATCGAACACCGGGGAGCTGTTTTTT	CSARDKRGSNTGELFF
many	TRBV4-1	TRBD1	TRBJ2-1	TGCGCCAGCAGCCCAACCGGGACAGGGAGGCTCAATGAGCAGTTCTTC	CASSPTGTGRLNEQFF
many	TRBV28	-	TRBJ1-6	TGTGCCAGCAGTTCCCGGAACAATTCACCCCTCCACTTT	CASSSRNNSPLHF
many	TRBV5-1	-	TRBJ2-7	TGCGCCAGCAGCCCAACTCAGGGGTCCTACGAGCAGTACTTC	CASSPTQGSYEQYF
-	TRBV20-1	-	TRBJ2-3	TGCAGTGCCAGAACAGATACGCAGTATTTT	CSARTDTQYF
-	TRBV2	-	TRBJ1-2	TGTGCCAGCAGCGACCCCCCCCCCGGCGATGGCTACACCTTC	CASSDPPPGDGYTF
-	TRBV2	-	TRBJ2-1	TGTGCCAGCAGTGACTATGTGGATGAGCAGTTCTTC	CASSDYVDEQFF
many	TRBV6-2/TRBV6-3	TRBD1	TRBJ2-3	TGTGCCAGCACCCATACAGGGGGCGCAGATACGCAGTATTTT	CASTHTGGADTQYF
many	TRBV19	-	TRBJ2-5	TGTGCCAGTAGTATAAGTGGCACCCCAGGGGCCCAGTACTTC	CASSISGTPGAQYF
many	TRBV12-5	TRBD1	TRBJ2-7	TGTGCTAGTGGTTTTTCGACAGGGGGCTACGAGCAGTACTTC	CASGFSTGGYEQYF
many	TRBV10-3	-	TRBJ2-7	TGTGCCATCAGTGAGTCGAGGGGGTCAACCTACGAGCAGTACTTC	CAISESRGSTYEQYF
-	TRBV27	-	TRBJ2-3	TGTGCCAGCAGTTTGCCCAGGACCTATGGGTCCACGCAGTATTTT	CASSLPRTYGSTQYF
-	TRBV5-1	TRBD2	TRBJ2-3	TGCGCCAGCAGCTTGGGGTCTAGCGGGGGGCCAGATACGCAGTATTTT	CASSLGSSGGPDTQYF
once	TRBV19	-	TRBJ1-5	TGTGCCAGTAGTGACCGGGACACCCTTAGCAATCAGCCCCAGCATTTT	CASSDRDTLSNQPQHF
many	TRBV7-8	TRBD2	TRBJ2-2	TGTGCCAGCAGCACTTGGGGGGGGGGCACCGGGGAGCTGTTTTTT	CASSTWGGGTGELFF